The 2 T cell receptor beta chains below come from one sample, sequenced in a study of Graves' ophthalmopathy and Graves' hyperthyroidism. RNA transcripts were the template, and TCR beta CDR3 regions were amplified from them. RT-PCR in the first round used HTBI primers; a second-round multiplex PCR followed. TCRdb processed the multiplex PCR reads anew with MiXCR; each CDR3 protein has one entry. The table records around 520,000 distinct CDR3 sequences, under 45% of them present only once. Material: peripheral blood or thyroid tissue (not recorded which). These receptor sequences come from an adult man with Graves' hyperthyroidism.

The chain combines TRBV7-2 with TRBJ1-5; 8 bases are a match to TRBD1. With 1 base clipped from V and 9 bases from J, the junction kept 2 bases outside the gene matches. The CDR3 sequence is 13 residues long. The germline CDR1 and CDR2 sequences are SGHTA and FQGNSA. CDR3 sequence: CASSLVGTGPQHF. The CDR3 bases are TGTGCCAGCAGCTTAGTTGGGACAGGGCCCCAGCATTTT. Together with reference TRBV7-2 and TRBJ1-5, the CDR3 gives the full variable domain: GAGVSQSPSNKVTEKGKDVELRCDPISGHTALYWYRQSLGQGLEFLIYFQGNSAPDKSGLPSDRFSAERTGGSVSTLTIQRTQQEDSAVYLCASSLVGTGPQHFGDGTRLSIL.

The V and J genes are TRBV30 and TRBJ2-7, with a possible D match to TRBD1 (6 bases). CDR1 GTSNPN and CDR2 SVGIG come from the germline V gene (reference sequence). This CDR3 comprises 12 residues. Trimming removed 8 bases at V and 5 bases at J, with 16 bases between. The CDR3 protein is CAVSYRVHEQYF. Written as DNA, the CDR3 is TGTGCCGTATCCTACAGGGTCCACGAGCAGTACTTC.